Shown below are 14 T cell receptor beta chains from a single sample sequenced in a study of T cell responses to AZD1222 COVID-19 vaccine. The table came from immunoSEQ multiplex PCR; TCRdb's copy has only in-frame clones and leaves some out. This repertoire shows approximately 190,000 clones, 94% found once; its top ten account for about 9%. Sequencing used peripheral blood, obtained on day 0 of AZD1222 vaccination. These receptors originate from an adult in good health.

The chain recombines TRBV18 with TRBJ2-3; D remains ambiguous. V was pared by 4 bases and J by 7 bases, with 9 bases between. The CDR3 totals 12 residues. Per germline, CDR1 KGHSH and CDR2 LQKENI. The CDR3, as DNA: TGTGCCAGCTCACTCGGGTTGCATACGCAGTATTTT. Amino acids: CASSLGLHTQYF.

DNA of the CDR3: TGTGCCAGCAGCTTACTAGCGGGAGGTGGGCCCAAAAACATTCAGTACTTC. It encodes CASSLLAGGGPKNIQYF. This chain links TRBV9 with TRBJ2-4, with 12 bases aligning to TRBD2. Germline V CDR1 and CDR2: SGDLS, YYNGEE. This CDR3 is built from 17 residues. The V segment lost 4 bases and the J segment 2 bases; nucleotides outside the gene matches: 7.

This rearrangement joins TRBV4-1 to TRBJ1-5; 10 nucleotides match TRBD1. Germline V CDR1 and CDR2: MGHRA, YSYEKL. The J segment lost 7 bases and the V segment lost 2 bases, leaving 8 bases of the junction unmatched. This CDR3 has 16 residues. The CDR3 DNA reads as TGCGCCAGCAGCCAACCGGGACAGGGGTACGGCCAGCCCCAGCATTTT. As protein: CASSQPGQGYGQPQHF.

This clone has more than one count but fewer than ten. The chain joins TRBV6-5 to TRBJ1-1, with 7 bases fitting TRBD1. The germline CDR1 and CDR2 sequences are MNHEY and SVGAGI. V lost 0 bases and J lost 9; bases outside the gene matches: 7. The CDR3 has 14 amino acids. The CDR3 bases are TGTGCCAGCAGTTACTCAGGGGGCGACTCTAAAGCTTTCTTT. It translates to CASSYSGGDSKAFF.

V usage is TRBV3-1 (or the pseudogene TRBV3-2) and J usage is TRBJ2-1; D gene unclear. Trimming removed 0 bases at V and 7 bases at J, with 16 bases between. CDR1 LGHDT and CDR2 YNNKEL come from the germline V gene (reference sequence). The length of the CDR3 is 16 residues. This chain's CDR3 is CASSQEANYPTNEQFF. CDR3 bases: TGTGCCAGCAGCCAAGAGGCGAACTACCCCACGAATGAGCAGTTCTTC.

This chain connects TRBV5-5 to TRBJ2-7; D remains unclear. CDR1 and CDR2 from the germline V gene are SGHKS and YYEKEE (reference sequence). V was pared by 7 bases and J by 6 bases, with 11 bases between. The CDR3 is 11 amino acids. The CDR3 region is CASLSGREQYF. The CDR3 DNA reads as TGTGCCAGCCTTTCCGGCCGCGAGCAGTACTTC.

In this sample, this clone turned up once. In nucleotides, the CDR3 is TGTGCCAGCAGTGTCGATGAGGGCACTGAAGCTTTCTTT. Translated, it gives CASSVDEGTEAFF. This chain links TRBV6-4 with TRBJ1-1, with D unresolved. Trimming shortened V by 4 bases and J by 4 bases, and 10 bases separated the two germline ends. The CDR3 is 13 amino acids. CDR1 MRHNA and CDR2 SNTAGT come from the germline V gene.

This clone was seen only once. The V call is TRBV2, the J call TRBJ2-3; D is ambiguous. CDR3 length equals 15 residues. Germline V CDR1 and CDR2: SNHLY, FYNNEI. Trimming left V 3 bases short and J 3 bases short, with 13 bases between. The CDR3 DNA reads TGTGCCAGCAGTGAGGGCCTAGTTGGGACAGATACGCAGTATTTT. Encoded protein: CASSEGLVGTDTQYF. Drawing the rest from reference TRBV2 and TRBJ2-3, the complete variable domain is EPEVTQTPSHQVTQMGQEVILRCVPISNHLYFYWYRQILGQKVEFLVSFYNNEISEKSEIFDDQFSVERPDGSNFTLKIRSTKLEDSAMYFCASSEGLVGTDTQYFGPGTRLTVL.

This chain uses TRBV7-9 with TRBJ2-7; D is perhaps TRBD2 (5 bases). Germline CDR1 reads SEHNR; CDR2 reads FQNEAQ (reference sequence). The CDR3 is 15 amino acids. The V gene lost 5 bases and the J gene lost 7 bases, with 21 bases spanning the gap. The CDR3 sequence: CASSPLRLALKEQYF. CDR3 DNA: TGTGCCAGCAGCCCGCTGCGTCTAGCTCTAAAAGAGCAGTACTTC.

V usage is TRBV7-8 and J usage is TRBJ2-7, with D perhaps TRBD2 (6 bases). Trimming pared 0 bases from V and 3 bases from J, leaving 12 bases between. The CDR3 is 15 amino acids. Per the germline V gene, CDR1 is SGHVS and CDR2 is FQNEAQ. DNA for the CDR3: TGTGCCAGCAGCTTAGCCGGGAGCGAACTCTACGAGCAGTACTTC. It translates to CASSLAGSELYEQYF.

The chain is built from TRBV3-1 (or the pseudogene TRBV3-2) and TRBJ2-1, with TRBD2 identical over 9 bases. V gave up 0 bases and J gave up 3 bases; unmatched junction bases: 6. The CDR3 contains 17 residues. Germline loops: CDR1 LGHDT, CDR2 YNNKEL (reference sequence). The CDR3 sequence: CASSQDVLAGYYNEQFF. CDR3 DNA: TGTGCCAGCAGCCAAGATGTTCTAGCGGGATACTACAATGAGCAGTTCTTC.

The chain is built from TRBV7-3 and TRBJ1-1; 10 bases map to TRBD1. V shed 5 bases and J 3 bases; nucleotides not matched to a gene: 3. Looked up from germline, CDR1 is SGHTA and CDR2 is FQGTGA. CDR3 length: 14 residues. The CDR3 loop reads CASSPTGGHTEAFF. The CDR3 bases are TGTGCCAGCAGCCCGACAGGGGGCCACACTGAAGCTTTCTTT.

The rearrangement uses TRBV5-6 and TRBJ1-1, with D possibly being TRBD1 (5 bases). CDR1 SGHDT and CDR2 YYEEEE come from the germline V gene. Trimming took 0 bases from V and 1 from J, leaving 10 bases between them. The CDR3 extends over 15 amino acids. DNA of the CDR3: TGTGCCAGCAGCTTGGTCGGGGGAACGAACACTGAAGCTTTCTTT. Protein product: CASSLVGGTNTEAFF.

In nucleotides, the CDR3 is TGTGCCAGCAGCCCTCGGGACGTCACAGATACGCAGTATTTT. It specifies CASSPRDVTDTQYF. V is TRBV14 and J is TRBJ2-3, with D possibly called TRBD1 or TRBD2 (5 bases each). The CDR3 totals 14 residues. V lost 4 bases to trimming and J lost 2 bases, with 10 bases between them. Looked up from germline, CDR1 is SGHDN and CDR2 is FVKESK.